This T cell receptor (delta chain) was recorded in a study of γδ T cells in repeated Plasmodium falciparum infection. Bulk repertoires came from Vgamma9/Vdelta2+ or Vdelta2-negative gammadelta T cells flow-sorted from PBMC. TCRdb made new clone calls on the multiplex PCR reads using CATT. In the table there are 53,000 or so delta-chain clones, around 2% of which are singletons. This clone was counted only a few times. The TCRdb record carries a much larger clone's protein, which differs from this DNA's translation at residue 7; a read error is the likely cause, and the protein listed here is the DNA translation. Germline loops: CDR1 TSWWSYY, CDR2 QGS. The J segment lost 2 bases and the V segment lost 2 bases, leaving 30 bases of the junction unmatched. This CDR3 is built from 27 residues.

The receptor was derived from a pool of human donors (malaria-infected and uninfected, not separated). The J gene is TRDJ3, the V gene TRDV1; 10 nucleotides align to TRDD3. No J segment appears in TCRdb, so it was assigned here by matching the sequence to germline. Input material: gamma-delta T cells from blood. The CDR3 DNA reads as TGTGCTCTTGGGGAAACTGAGCCCAAACTCACATCCCATCGGGGGATACGCGGTCCCTGGGACACCCGACAGATGTTTTTC. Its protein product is CALGETEPKLTSHRGIRGPWDTRQMFF.